Listed below are T cell receptor beta chains from one sample, sequenced in a study of shared clonotypes between healthy human individuals. TCRdb keeps only in-frame clones here, not all; method: immunoSEQ multiplex PCR. The sample has approximately 1,500,000 clones, around 97% seen once; the top ten hold approximately 1%. The sample was naive CD4+ T cells sorted from blood. Every receptor here comes from a man aged 25 to 40 in good health. CDR3s include the opening cysteine and the closing phenylalanine or tryptophan. The D gene is left open where the match is weak. Clone sizes are given selectively: once, few, many, or a class where the clone is expanded.

clone_size j_call v_call d_call cdr3_nt cdr3_aa
. TRBJ2-1 TRBV5-4 . TGTGCCAGCAGCTTGCTAGCGTGGAACAATGAGCAGTTCTTC CASSLLAWNNEQFF
. TRBJ1-2 TRBV28 TRBD1 TGTGCCAGCGAGACAGGGTTGCATGGCTACACCTTC CASETGLHGYTF
. TRBJ2-2 TRBV7-9 TRBD1 TGTGCCAGCAGCACACAGGGGGCGAACACCGGGGAGCTGTTTTTT CASSTQGANTGELFF
once TRBJ1-1 TRBV6-1 . TGTGCCAGCAGTGCGACGCGGGTCGGCACTGAAGCTTTCTTT CASSATRVGTEAFF
once TRBJ2-3 TRBV10-2 . TGCGCCAGCACGACCTTGGGCAGGGTCTTTACAGATACGCAGTATTTT CASTTLGRVFTDTQYF
. TRBJ2-7 TRBV19 . TGTGCCAGTAGCCAACAGGATTACGAGCAGTACTTC CASSQQDYEQYF
. TRBJ2-1 TRBV19 TRBD2 TGTGCCAGTAGTATAACGGGAGGGCACAATGAGCAGTTCTTC CASSITGGHNEQFF
. TRBJ2-3 TRBV5-1 . TGCGCCAGCAGCTTGGACAGAGCGACTCCCACGCAGTATTTT CASSLDRATPTQYF
. TRBJ2-7 TRBV19 TRBD2 TGTGCCAGTAGTTCTAGCGGGAATAACTACGAGCAGTACTTC CASSSSGNNYEQYF
. TRBJ1-1 TRBV9 TRBD1 TGTGCCAGCACCCCTCGGGGGGACAGGGATTCAACTGAAGCTTTCTTT CASTPRGDRDSTEAFF
. TRBJ2-2 TRBV4-3 . TGCGCCAGCAGCCAAGGGCGGAGATACCCACAGGGATCCGCGAACACCGGGGAGCTGTTTTTT CASSQGRRYPQGSANTGELFF
few TRBJ1-2 TRBV13 . TGTGCCAGCACCCTGAGAGGGGGAGTTAACTATGGCTACACCTTC CASTLRGGVNYGYTF
. TRBJ2-7 TRBV9 . TGTGCCAGCAGCGTAGGGGCAGTCTCCTACGAGCAGTACTTC CASSVGAVSYEQYF
. TRBJ1-2 TRBV28 . TGTGCCAGCAGTTTACCTATTGATCTCTATGGCTACACCTTC CASSLPIDLYGYTF
. TRBJ2-1 TRBV9 TRBD1 TGTGCCAGCAGCGTAGCATCAGGGGGCTCCCCCCGTGAGCAGTTCTTC CASSVASGGSPREQFF
. TRBJ2-7 TRBV10-3 TRBD2 TGTGCCATCAGTGGTTCTACTAGCGGGAGGGCCCACGAGCAGTACTTC CAISGSTSGRAHEQYF
. TRBJ2-1 TRBV10-3 TRBD2 TGTGCCATCAGTGGGGCCCGACTAGCGGGAGAAATTGAGCAGTTCTTC CAISGARLAGEIEQFF
few TRBJ1-1 TRBV9 . TGTGCCAGCTCTAGGGTAGGGGAGGCTGAAGCTTTCTTT CASSRVGEAEAFF
. TRBJ2-3 TRBV5-1 TRBD1 TGCGCCAGCACCCCAGACAGGGGAAAAGATACGCAGTATTTT CASTPDRGKDTQYF
. TRBJ2-2 TRBV14 . TGTGCCAGCAGCCAAGTCTCCGGGACCAGCGGGGAGCTGTTTTTT CASSQVSGTSGELFF
. TRBJ2-5 TRBV6-6 TRBD2 TGTGCCAGCAGTTACGGACTAGCAGAGACCCAGTACTTC CASSYGLAETQYF
. TRBJ2-7 TRBV30 . TGTGCCTCACACTTGGACAGCATCTCCTACGAGCAGTACTTC CASHLDSISYEQYF
. TRBJ2-1 TRBV28 . TGTGCCAGCAGTTTGCAACATACTATAGGGACTGAGCAGTTCTTC CASSLQHTIGTEQFF
. TRBJ1-1 TRBV18 . TGTGCCAGCTCACCGGGGCGGGTTGAGAACACTGAAGCTTTCTTT CASSPGRVENTEAFF
. TRBJ1-1 TRBV27 . TGTGCCAGCAGTTTGAGGGAGGGGGTAAGGACTGAAGCTTTCTTT CASSLREGVRTEAFF
. TRBJ2-1 TRBV28 TRBD1 TGTGCCAGCAGTTTTCCTCCCGCGGGACAGGGGCTCAGCAATGAGCAGTTCTTC CASSFPPAGQGLSNEQFF
. TRBJ2-5 TRBV7-9 TRBD2 TGTGCCAGCAGCCCTCTTCTAGCGGTTCAAGAGACCCAGTACTTC CASSPLLAVQETQYF
. TRBJ2-2 TRBV27 . TGTGCCACCGCCGACCTGAGACTAGAGGGTGGCGGGGAGCTGTTTTTT CATADLRLEGGGELFF
. TRBJ2-3 TRBV28 . TGTGCCAGCAACCCCCGAGGGGAGGGCACAGATACGCAGTATTTT CASNPRGEGTDTQYF
. TRBJ2-5 TRBV5-1 . TGCGCCAGCAGCTTGGCTCCAGGGGCGTACCAAGAGACCCAGTACTTC CASSLAPGAYQETQYF
. TRBJ2-7 TRBV2 . TGTGCCAGCAAGTATAATCGGCAGTCCTACGAGCAGTACTTC CASKYNRQSYEQYF
. TRBJ1-1 TRBV19 . TGTGCCAGTATTTTTGGTAACCAGCAAGGCACTGAAGCTTTCTTT CASIFGNQQGTEAFF
. TRBJ2-1 TRBV4-3 . TGCGCCAGCAGCCCGGAATTGCTCCGACACAATGAGCAGTTCTTC CASSPELLRHNEQFF
. TRBJ2-1 TRBV5-1 TRBD2 TGCGCCAGCAGCTCAGCGGGACCAGACAATGAGCAGTTCTTC CASSSAGPDNEQFF
. TRBJ2-5 TRBV7-9 . TGTGCCAGCAGCTTAGCCGGGAGTGGTTTAGAGACCCAGTACTTC CASSLAGSGLETQYF
. TRBJ2-3 TRBV7-2 . TGTGCCAGCAGCTTAGAGGGCACAGATACGCAGTATTTT CASSLEGTDTQYF
. TRBJ2-1 TRBV6-1 . TGTGCCAGCAGTGCGGATTCGCGGGCAGTCTACAATGAGCAGTTCTTC CASSADSRAVYNEQFF
. TRBJ2-1 TRBV7-2 TRBD2 TGTGCCAGCAGAAGGACTAGCGGGAGTTATGAGCAGTTCTTC CASRRTSGSYEQFF
. TRBJ1-3 TRBV5-4 . TGTGCCAGCAGCTTGGGGGGAGGCGAAAACACCATATATTTT CASSLGGGENTIYF
. TRBJ2-7 TRBV5-1 . TGCGCCAGCAGCTGGACCGGACAGAACTACGAGCAGTACTTC CASSWTGQNYEQYF
. TRBJ2-3 TRBV18 TRBD1 TGTGCCAGCTCACCAGGGACAGGGGGCGTAGATACGCAGTATTTT CASSPGTGGVDTQYF
. TRBJ2-3 TRBV25-1 . TGTGCCAGCAGTGCGATACGGCGGGGCACAGATACGCAGTATTTT CASSAIRRGTDTQYF
. TRBJ2-2 TRBV5-1 . TGCGCCAGCAGCTTGGTAGGCCCTCAGGGCACCGGGGAGCTGTTTTTT CASSLVGPQGTGELFF
. TRBJ2-1 TRBV5-1 . TGCGCCAGCAAGCAGACCGGCGAGCAGTTCTTC CASKQTGEQFF
. TRBJ2-7 TRBV15 TRBD2 TGTGCCACCAGCAGTAAAAGCGGGAGCTCCTACGAGCAGTACTTC CATSSKSGSSYEQYF